This T cell receptor (beta chain) was documented in a study of breast tumors, draining lymph nodes, adjacent tissues. TCRdb re-analysed the multiplex PCR reads in MiXCR, keeping a single row per CDR3 protein. The sample holds under 250,000 distinct CDR3 sequences, approximately 29% seen once. Breast cancer patients provided tissue from their axillary draining lymph nodes. The sample taken for sequencing was axillary lymph node tissue. This sequence originates from a female donor with breast cancer. Some clones in this sample may be carry-over from other donors' samples.

The CDR3: CASSRQGQGAADTQYF. The DNA of the CDR3 is TGCGCCAGCAGCCGGCAGGGACAGGGGGCGGCAGATACGCAGTATTTT. The V and J genes are TRBV4-3 and TRBJ2-3, with 12 bases matching TRBD1. The CDR3 has 16 residues. V shed 4 bases, J shed 4 bases, and the junction held 6 bases outside the gene matches. Per germline, CDR1 LGHNA and CDR2 YSLEER.